Listed here are 7 T cell receptor beta chains from one sample, sequenced in a study of cytomegalovirus exposure and HLA in healthy donors. The PCR contained 60 Vbeta and 13 Jbeta primers. Method: immunoSEQ multiplex PCR; TCRdb's copy keeps in-frame clones and lacks some. This sample has under 200,000 clones, with 79% found just once. Sequences were obtained from PBMCs. These receptors were taken from a man in his forties in good health and CMV-seronegative.

The chain joins TRBV5-8 to TRBJ2-5, with D uncertain. The CDR3 extends over 12 amino acids. V lost 0 bases to trimming and J lost 5 bases, with 5 bases between them. In germline, CDR1 is SGHTS, CDR2 YDEGEE. Here the CDR3 reads CASSLVQETQYF. CDR3 in DNA: TGTGCCAGCAGCTTGGTTCAGGAGACCCAGTACTTC. Complete variable domain (other parts from reference TRBV5-8 and TRBJ2-5): EAGVTQSPTHLIKTRGQQATLRCSPISGHTSVYWYQQALGLGLQFLLWYDEGEERNRGNFPPRFSGRQFPNYSSELNVNALELEDSALYLCASSLVQETQYFGPGTRLLVL.

A word on this clone: The junction does not match germline at one end; this may be a read error. The chain recombines TRBV28 with TRBJ2-6; TRBD1 aligns across 9 bases. CDR1 is MDHEN and CDR2 is SYDVKM in the germline V gene. CDR3 size: 18 residues. For the CDR3, the DNA is TGTGCCAGCAGCAACGCCGGGACAGGGCTCTCTGGGGCCAACGGCCTGACTTTC. Encoded protein: CASSNAGTGLSGANGLTF.

The chain combines TRBV6-6 with TRBJ2-5; 8 bases are a match to TRBD1. Per the germline V gene, CDR1 is MNHNY and CDR2 is SVGAGI (reference sequence). There are 14 residues in the CDR3. With 6 bases clipped from V and 0 bases from J, the junction kept 3 bases outside the gene matches. This CDR3 is CASRTTGDQETQYF. The CDR3 DNA sequence: TGTGCCAGCAGGACGACAGGGGACCAAGAGACCCAGTACTTC.

This clone was observed once. This chain joins TRBV7-6 and TRBJ2-7, with D tentatively TRBD2 (5 bases). Germline V gives CDR1 SGHVS, CDR2 FNYEAQ. CDR3 length: 16 residues. V lost 0 bases and J 5 bases, leaving 17 bases between the germline ends. The CDR3 reads CASSLAGATRRDEQYF. CDR3 bases: TGTGCCAGCAGCTTAGCTGGCGCAACTAGACGGGACGAGCAGTACTTC.

This chain connects TRBV28 to TRBJ2-3; TRBD2 matches 7 bases. Germline CDR1 reads MDHEN; CDR2 reads SYDVKM. The CDR3 runs to 15 residues. The junction had 10 bases not matched to a gene; V was cut back by 5 bases and J by 5 bases. DNA for the CDR3: TGTGCCAGCAGTGCCCCCAGCGGGGCAGGAGATACGCAGTATTTT. Encoded protein: CASSAPSGAGDTQYF.

The J gene is TRBJ1-1, the V gene TRBV7-9, with TRBD1 as a possible D gene (6 bases). V was clipped by 8 bases and J by 0 bases, with 10 bases between them. CDR1 SEHNR and CDR2 FQNEAQ come from the germline V gene (reference sequence). The CDR3 has 13 residues. The CDR3 sequence is CASGRGLNTEAFF. The CDR3 region has the DNA TGTGCCAGCGGAAGGGGGTTGAACACTGAAGCTTTCTTT.

V is TRBV7-6 and J is TRBJ2-7, with D tentatively TRBD2 (5 bases). This CDR3 spans 12 amino acids. Looked up from germline, CDR1 is SGHVS and CDR2 is FNYEAQ. With 5 bases removed from V and 10 bases from J, the gap between germline ends came to 15 bases. The CDR3 DNA reads TGTGCCAGCAGCCACGGGAATAAAAAACAGTACTTC. As protein: CASSHGNKKQYF.